This is a list of T cell receptor beta chains from one sample in a study of blood T cell repertoires in COVID-19. The protocol was immunoSEQ multiplex PCR, while the TCRdb copy is restricted to in-frame clones and leaves out a portion. This sample has about 110,000 clones, with 84% found just once. The specimen was peripheral blood. Receptors were obtained from a woman in her sixties with acute or convalescent COVID-19. Each CDR3 is given without its conserved first and last residue. A D gene is named only where the DNA matches it firmly.

v_call	cdr3_length	d_call	cdr3_aa
TRBV2	12	-	ASSGLNRNQPQH
TRBV7-2	12	TRBD1	ASSFTGVGTEAF
TRBV20-1	13	-	SASPVGTGNQPQH
TRBV6-1	13	TRBD2	ASSELLAGYNEQF
TRBV12-3/TRBV12-4	10	TRBD1	ASSFGQGKAF
TRBV9	14	TRBD1	ASSVTPGQGAGELF
TRBV30	15	TRBD2	AWSVRGTSDSYNEQF
TRBV6-5	10	-	ASRGNQETQY
TRBV30	12	TRBD2	AWTLAGAPYEQY
TRBV30	10	TRBD2	AWRNSGHEQY
TRBV2	12	TRBD1	ASSLQGANQPQH
TRBV5-1	12	-	ASSAGHSQETQY
TRBV14	14	TRBD1	ASSQFHRGLQETQY
TRBV11-2	12	-	ASSLDRVPYGYT
TRBV5-1	14	-	ASSGGTGTSNTEAF
TRBV27	11	TRBD1	ASGQGMNTEAF
TRBV2	12	TRBD1	ASAGTGKNEKLF
TRBV7-9	12	TRBD1	ASRPGQGDYGYT
TRBV6-6	10	-	ASSYAGPEQY
TRBV4-1	15	TRBD1	ASSQDWGQGAPGELF
TRBV2	9	-	ASSLSDEQY
TRBV7-9	13	-	ASSLGREVGTEAF
TRBV30	13	TRBD2	AWSWASGVGDTQY
TRBV28	13	TRBD1	ASSPRQGLRDTQY
TRBV2	11	-	ASNSFEGQPQH
TRBV28	12	-	ASGGGRERDEQY
TRBV3-1/TRBV3-2	12	-	ASSQGGGGTEAF
TRBV9	14	TRBD1	ASRVTGTGSVNEQF
TRBV28	13	TRBD1	ASRLSGTGRNEQF
TRBV20-1	9	-	SARGPYEQY
TRBV2	14	TRBD2	ASSATGLAGGNEQF
TRBV2	12	TRBD2	ASRRGISTDTQY
TRBV2	11	-	ASSRNQDYGYT
TRBV11-2	11	-	ASSQQGFYGYT
TRBV29-1	13	TRBD2	SVSGSGSVYNEQF
TRBV5-1	12	TRBD1	ASSADRGSSPLH
TRBV5-1	13	TRBD2	ASSLLAGEGETQY
TRBV2	12	TRBD2	ASTYTSGGGEQY
TRBV7-2	15	TRBD2	ASSAQTSGGRKDTQY
TRBV29-1	11	TRBD1	SVGTGRNQPQH
TRBV6-1	15	-	ASSEYAGVGWNTEAF
TRBV9	13	-	ASSVDPGAPGELF
TRBV7-9	12	TRBD2	ASGLSGGTGEQY
TRBV24-1	13	TRBD1	ATSDAGTGGNEQF
TRBV6-6	13	-	ASSYGDFSYNEQF
TRBV1	15	-	TSSLATETKNQETQY
TRBV19	10	TRBD1	ASSGGQFEAF
TRBV6-6	11	-	ASSREDNQPQH